The sequence of this T cell receptor beta chain was determined in a study of OX40 agonist ivuxolimab in advanced cancers. The CDR3 spans 14 residues. The V and J ends lost 5 bases and 10 bases, in that order; junction bases with no gene match: 10. Germline V gene sequence: CDR1 MGHRA, CDR2 YSYEKL. The table came from immunoSEQ multiplex PCR; TCRdb's copy has only in-frame clones and leaves some out. The sample carries roughly 80,000 clones, around four fifths recorded once. This specimen was CD4+ or CD8+ T cells sorted from blood, taken in a trial of the OX40 agonist ivuxolimab. This rearrangement joins TRBV4-1 to TRBJ1-5, with 8 nucleotides matching TRBD1. The receptor was derived from an adult with an advanced solid tumor such as melanoma, head and neck, liver or kidney cancer. The CDR3 DNA sequence: TGCGCCAGCAGCTCTCCGGGACAGGTCGATCCCCAGCATTTT. It is translated as CASSSPGQVDPQHF.